Listed below are T cell receptor beta chains from one sample, sequenced in a study of beta chain features in type 1 diabetes. Measured with immunoSEQ multiplex PCR; TCRdb has only the in-frame clones, and not every one. The sample shows under 300,000 clones, approximately 20% of them seen only once. The specimen was naive CD4+ T cells from blood. These receptors were collected from a woman between 40 and 50 years old with type 1 diabetes. Both conserved end residues are part of each CDR3. D genes are given only for firm matches. Where a row states a size, it is once, few, many or the class of an expanded clone; other rows omit it.

abundance,j_gene,d_gene,v_gene,CDR3nt,CDR3aa
few,TRBJ2-3,TRBD2,TRBV7-9,TGTGCCAGCAGCTCCGGACTAGCTAGCACAGATACGCAGTATTTT,CASSSGLASTDTQYF
-,TRBJ2-2,-,TRBV7-2,TGTGCCAGCACCCCCCGGGAAGGCGGGGAGCTGTTTTTT,CASTPREGGELFF
few,TRBJ2-5,-,TRBV5-1,TGCGCCAGCAGTTATGGCAGGAAAGAGACCCAGTACTTC,CASSYGRKETQYF
-,TRBJ2-2,-,TRBV2,TGTGCCAGCAGTGAAGGGACATTTACCGGGGAGCTGTTTTTT,CASSEGTFTGELFF
-,TRBJ1-2,TRBD1,TRBV7-9,TGTGCCAGCAGCTCAGGGACAGGGGGCGTCTATGGCTACACCTTC,CASSSGTGGVYGYTF
few,TRBJ2-5,TRBD2,TRBV30,TGTGCCAGAGCCACTAGCGGACAAGAGACCCAGTACTTC,CARATSGQETQYF
few,TRBJ2-4,-,TRBV30,TGTGCCTGGAGTGTAATCGCAGGGGCGGACATTCAGTACTTC,CAWSVIAGADIQYF
-,TRBJ2-7,-,TRBV6-5,TGTGCCAGCAGTTACTCACTAGCTTCCTACGAGCAGTACTTC,CASSYSLASYEQYF
few,TRBJ1-1,-,TRBV29-1,TGCAGCGTTGGCCAGGGAGAAGCTTTCTTT,CSVGQGEAFF
few,TRBJ2-5,-,TRBV5-6,TGTGCCAGCAGCTTTGGGGTCAGGGGGGCCCGAGAGACCCAGTACTTC,CASSFGVRGARETQYF
-,TRBJ2-6,-,TRBV2,TGTGCCAGCAGATACAGGACTGGGGCCAACGTCCTGACTTTC,CASRYRTGANVLTF
-,TRBJ2-4,-,TRBV4-1,TGCGCCAGCAGCCAAGAGAGGTCCAGGGGAGGGATTCAGTACTTC,CASSQERSRGGIQYF
-,TRBJ1-3,-,TRBV29-1,TGCAGCGTTTGGGCGGGAAACACCATATATTTT,CSVWAGNTIYF
few,TRBJ2-3,TRBD2,TRBV15,TGTGCCACCAGTCCTAGCGGGGACACAGATACGCAGTATTTT,CATSPSGDTDTQYF
few,TRBJ1-1,-,TRBV20-1,TGCAGTGCTAACGGGAACACTGAAGCTTTCTTT,CSANGNTEAFF
-,TRBJ1-1,-,TRBV30,TGTGCCTGGAGTGGGGGACACCTTGAAGCTTTCTTT,CAWSGGHLEAFF
-,TRBJ1-1,-,TRBV9,TGTGCCAGCAGCGTCCAGGGTGAGACTGAAGCTTTCTTT,CASSVQGETEAFF
-,TRBJ2-2,-,TRBV5-4,TGTGCCAGCAGCCCCTACAGGGCGGAGACCGGGGAGCTGTTTTTT,CASSPYRAETGELFF
few,TRBJ2-3,-,TRBV29-1,TGCAGCGTTGAGGGCACAACCCTTCCAGATACGCAGTATTTT,CSVEGTTLPDTQYF
-,TRBJ1-5,-,TRBV30,TGTGCCTGGAGCGGTGGCAATCAGCCCCAGCATTTT,CAWSGGNQPQHF
-,TRBJ2-7,TRBD2,TRBV25-1,TGTGCCAGCAGTGATACTAGCGGGCCCTACGAGCAGTACTTC,CASSDTSGPYEQYF
few,TRBJ2-7,-,TRBV28,TGTGCCAGCAGTTGGGCGGGCGACTACGAGCAGTACTTC,CASSWAGDYEQYF
few,TRBJ2-1,TRBD2,TRBV11-1,TGTGCCAGCAGCTTACTAGCGGCTGAGCAGTTCTTC,CASSLLAAEQFF
-,TRBJ2-7,-,TRBV29-1,TGCAGCGTCGGTACAGACCCCTACGAGCAGTACTTC,CSVGTDPYEQYF
-,TRBJ2-7,-,TRBV18,TGTGCCAGCTCACGGCTCGACTCTTACGAGCAGTACTTC,CASSRLDSYEQYF
few,TRBJ1-1,-,TRBV30,TGTGCCTGGAGTGCCTCCAGCGGCACTGAAGCTTTCTTT,CAWSASSGTEAFF
few,TRBJ1-2,-,TRBV7-9,TGTGCCAGCAGGTTTCGGACAGATGGCTACACCTTC,CASRFRTDGYTF
-,TRBJ2-5,TRBD2,TRBV7-2,TGTGCCAGCAGCCCCGGGAGGGGGAGCGAGACCCAGTACTTC,CASSPGRGSETQYF
-,TRBJ1-2,-,TRBV7-2,TGTGCCAGCATCAACACAGCGGCTGGGGATGGCTACACCTTC,CASINTAAGDGYTF
-,TRBJ2-2,-,TRBV29-1,TGCAGCGTTGAGAGGTCAGCGAACACCGGGGAGCTGTTTTTT,CSVERSANTGELFF
-,TRBJ2-1,-,TRBV6-4,TGTGCCAGCAGTGAGATAGAGGGGGATTTTGAGCAGTTCTTC,CASSEIEGDFEQFF
few,TRBJ1-2,-,TRBV4-1,TGCGCCAGCAGCCAAGATCAAGGGCAGGGGAACTATGGCTACACCTTC,CASSQDQGQGNYGYTF
-,TRBJ2-3,TRBD1,TRBV4-2,TGTGCCAGCAGCGGAGGACAGGGGACTAGCACAGATACGCAGTATTTT,CASSGGQGTSTDTQYF
few,TRBJ1-1,-,TRBV19,TGTGCCAGTAGTGAACAACGGGGGTTTGAAGCTTTCTTT,CASSEQRGFEAFF
-,TRBJ2-7,-,TRBV7-9,TGTGCCAGCAGCTTCGTCCAGGGCCCCTACGAGCAGTACTTC,CASSFVQGPYEQYF